The source of this T cell receptor beta chain is a study of blood T cell repertoires in COVID-19. Study details: COVID-19 samples collected from the United States, Italy and Spain covered acute and convalescent phases. PBMCs, B-cell-depleted T cells, or T cells provided the cDNA or gDNA that made up the material.

Germline loops: CDR1 LGHNT, CDR2 FRNRAP. This CDR3 has 14 amino acids. The ends were cut back, 3 bases at V and 2 bases at J, with 11 bases in the middle. Seattle cases were enrolled at active infection and followed longitudinally. Per the original data handling: Nucleated cell number was recorded as an estimate derived from reference gene primer amplification. Repertoires were generated with immunoSEQ multiplex PCR, while TCRdb's copy carries only in-frame clones and drops some. V, J and clone size were drawn from that table, and D and trimming were deduced from the DNA. The sample carries over 200,000 clones, more than 85% recorded once.

This receptor was taken from a person aged 18 to 30 with COVID-19, enrolled during active disease. The chain couples TRBV12-5 to TRBJ2-7, with D perhaps TRBD2 (6 bases). The material sequenced was peripheral blood. CDR3 sequence reads: CASGFGSPTYEQYF. CDR3 nucleotides: TGTGCTAGTGGTTTCGGGAGCCCCACCTACGAGCAGTACTTC.